The 21 T cell receptor beta chains below come from one sample, sequenced in a study of CD8 T cells in Susac syndrome (dated by TCRdb to the late 2010s). Libraries came from the immunoSEQ multiplex PCR assay. RNA was extracted using the RNeasy kit, and roughly 0.5 to 1 ug of the RNA was reverse transcribed with random hexamers. TCRdb itself trimmed the public reads at Q25 with fastp, ran MiXCR and retained productive beta chains. Rows are combined by CDR3 protein, so each entry shows the most common genes and DNA. Across this sample there are about 140,000 distinct CDR3 sequences, with 85% to 95% seen only once. The ten biggest clones cover 0.095% to 0.14% of the sample. Sequencing input: CD4+ T cells from PBMCs. Receptor source: a human donor with multiple sclerosis.

This chain uses TRBV20-1 with TRBJ2-3; D is perhaps TRBD1 or TRBD2 (7 bases each). This CDR3 comprises 15 residues. Looked up from germline, CDR1 is DFQATT and CDR2 is SNEGSKA (reference sequence). Trimming removed 5 bases from V and 3 bases from J, with 18 bases in between. CDR3 loop: CSAQGGGRGTDTQYF. The CDR3 nucleotides read TGCAGTGCTCAAGGGGGCGGGAGAGGTACAGATACGCAGTATTTT.

The gene calls are TRBV5-6 and TRBJ1-5; D ambiguous. V was pared by 2 bases and J by 0 bases, with 6 bases between. CDR1 and CDR2 from the germline V gene are SGHDT and YYEEEE. The CDR3 spans 14 residues. In nucleotides, the CDR3 is TGTGCCAGCAGCTTCAGACTTAGCAATCAGCCCCAGCATTTT. This sequence encodes CASSFRLSNQPQHF.

The chain recombines TRBV12-3 or TRBV12-4 with TRBJ1-1, with 10 bases aligning to TRBD1. V dropped 6 bases and J dropped 5; count of bases not matched to a gene: 6. This CDR3 comprises 14 residues. The CDR3, as DNA: TGTGCCAGCAGCCGACAGGGGGCTCGGACTGAAGCTTTCTTT. As protein: CASSRQGARTEAFF.

The rearrangement joins TRBV9 to TRBJ2-7; no definite D call. The V end was cut by 4 bases, the J end by 0 bases, with 14 bases between. The CDR3 totals 15 residues. CDR1 is SGDLS, CDR2 YYNGEE, per germline. CDR3 bases: TGTGCCAGCAGCCCAAAACCGGCGCCCTCCTACGAGCAGTACTTC. It specifies CASSPKPAPSYEQYF. The entire variable domain, with the rest obtained from reference TRBV9 and TRBJ2-7, is as follows: DSGVTQTPKHLITATGQRVTLRCSPRSGDLSVYWYQQSLDQGLQFLIQYYNGEERAKGNILERFSAQQFPDLHSELNLSSLELGDSALYFCASSPKPAPSYEQYFGPGTRLTVT.

The V and J genes are TRBV27 and TRBJ2-5; maybe TRBD2 (7 bases). The CDR3 covers 15 residues. V was pared by 3 bases and J by 5 bases, with 16 bases between. Germline V gene lookup returns CDR1 MNHEY and CDR2 SMNVEV (reference sequence). The CDR3 nucleotides are TGTGCCAGCAGTTTTCGGTGGGGGGGCCAGGAGACCCAGTACTTC. As protein: CASSFRWGGQETQYF.

The J gene is TRBJ2-6, the V gene TRBV7-9; 16 nucleotides align to TRBD2. The V and J ends lost 6 bases and 2 bases, in that order; junction bases with no gene match: 4. The CDR3 spans 18 residues. CDR1 and CDR2 from the germline V gene are SEHNR and FQNEAQ (reference sequence). As DNA, the CDR3 is TGTGCCAGCAGAAAGGGACTAGCGGGAGGGCCTGGGGCCAACGTCCTGACTTTC. Its protein is CASRKGLAGGPGANVLTF.

CDR3 coding DNA: TGTGCCCTTAAAATGCAGGGCTTGGGTCAGCCCCAGCATTTT. Protein sequence: CALKMQGLGQPQHF. The chain carries TRBV30 and TRBJ1-5, with D perhaps matching TRBD1 (5 bases). Trimming left V 8 bases short and J 6 bases short, with 20 bases between. Per germline, CDR1 GTSNPN and CDR2 SVGIG (reference sequence). The CDR3 has 14 residues.

V gene TRBV5-1 combines with J gene TRBJ2-5; TRBD2 matches 10 bases. The V and J ends lost 0 bases and 6 bases, in that order; junction bases with no gene match: 11. The CDR3 is 17 residues long. Germline CDR1 is SGHRS and CDR2 is YFSETQ. As DNA, the CDR3 is TGCGCCAGCAGCTTGGTGGCTAGCGGGAGTATCGGGAAGACCCAGTACTTC. It specifies CASSLVASGSIGKTQYF.

The CDR3 loop reads CASSSSGAWDEQYF. CDR3 nucleotide sequence: TGTGCCAGCAGCTCCTCAGGGGCGTGGGACGAGCAGTACTTC. The V and J genes are TRBV5-4 and TRBJ2-7, with D perhaps TRBD1 (6 bases). Germline values: CDR1 SGHNT, CDR2 YYREEE (reference sequence). The CDR3 has 14 residues. Trimming stripped 3 bases from V and 5 bases from J, with 15 bases between.

The chain uses TRBV5-1 and TRBJ2-3, with 7 bases identical to TRBD2. The CDR3 has 15 amino acids. V shed 6 bases, J shed 4 bases, and the junction held 11 bases outside the gene matches. From germline, CDR1 is SGHRS and CDR2 YFSETQ. Here the CDR3 DNA reads TGCGCCAGCACCCGGGGGGAGGGTCCAGCAGATACGCAGTATTTT. It encodes CASTRGEGPADTQYF.

This chain joins TRBV15 and TRBJ2-1, with 9 bases identical to TRBD2. The CDR3 has 15 amino acids. CDR1 LNHNV and CDR2 YYDKDF come from the germline V gene (reference sequence). Trimming removed 0 bases from V and 5 bases from J; junction bases left unmatched: 2. CDR3 protein: CATSREAGGHNEQFF. The CDR3 coding sequence is TGTGCCACCAGCAGAGAGGCGGGGGGGCACAATGAGCAGTTCTTC.

This clonotype was observed a few times. The chain combines TRBV23-1 with TRBJ1-1, with D hard to call. TRBV23-1 is noted as an ORF with a role that remains uncertain. The ends were cut back, 3 bases at V and 4 bases at J, with 6 bases in the middle. There are 12 residues in the CDR3. The CDR3 loop reads CASSQAATEAFF. DNA of the CDR3: TGCGCCAGCAGTCAGGCAGCCACTGAAGCTTTCTTT.

The chain uses TRBV27 and TRBJ2-5; 10 nucleotides align to TRBD1. The CDR3 spans 13 residues. Germline lookup yields CDR1 MNHEY and CDR2 SMNVEV (reference sequence). The V gene end was trimmed by 4 bases and the J gene end by 4 bases; junction bases not matched to a gene: 0. For the CDR3, the DNA is TGTGCCAGCAGTTGGACAGGGGGAGAGACCCAGTACTTC. It specifies CASSWTGGETQYF.

This CDR3 is CASSLGQGAHGYTF. CDR3 DNA: TGTGCCAGCAGCTTGGGACAGGGGGCGCATGGCTACACCTTC. The chain links TRBV13 to TRBJ1-2, with 12 nucleotides matching TRBD1. This CDR3 has 14 amino acids. Germline V gene data show CDR1 as PRHDT and CDR2 as FYEKMQ (reference sequence). With 3 bases clipped from V and 6 bases from J, the junction kept 2 bases outside the gene matches.

The rearrangement uses TRBV5-1 and TRBJ2-7; 7 nucleotides agree with TRBD1. V shed 1 base and J 6 bases; nucleotides not matched to a gene: 10. Germline-derived CDR1 and CDR2 are SGHRS and YFSETQ. The CDR3 contains 15 residues. The CDR3 nucleotides are TGCGCCAGCAGCTTGACCGGAGACAGGGCAACCGAGCAGTACTTC. Protein: CASSLTGDRATEQYF.

This chain links TRBV5-1 with TRBJ2-6, with 10 positions matching TRBD1. Germline V gene sequence: CDR1 SGHRS, CDR2 YFSETQ. CDR3 length: 18 amino acids. After removal of 3 bases from V and 2 bases from J, the junction contained 8 bases not matched to a gene. This CDR3 reads CASSSTGTGDPGANVLTF. CDR3 nucleotide sequence: TGCGCCAGCAGCTCAACCGGGACAGGGGATCCTGGGGCCAACGTCCTGACTTTC.

The chain couples TRBV5-1 to TRBJ1-1; 7 bases match TRBD1. The trim removed 4 bases at V and 2 bases at J, leaving 11 bases unmatched. CDR1 is SGHRS, CDR2 YFSETQ, per germline. The CDR3 has 16 residues. The CDR3 DNA is TGCGCCAGCAGCCACAGGTCGGGACAGAGTAACACTGAAGCTTTCTTT. Encoded protein: CASSHRSGQSNTEAFF.

This rearrangement joins TRBV11-1 to TRBJ1-1; D not resolved. Germline CDR1 SGHAT, CDR2 FQDESV (reference sequence). The CDR3 runs 13 residues. V lost 2 bases, J lost 1 base, and 5 bases lay in between. The CDR3 nucleotides read TGTGCCAGCAGCTTATGGGAGAACACTGAAGCTTTCTTT. Translating gives CASSLWENTEAFF.

The chain recombines TRBV7-6 with TRBJ1-2; D is possibly TRBD1 (6 bases). The germline CDR1 and CDR2 sequences are SGHVS and FNYEAQ. The CDR3 runs 12 residues. V gave up 5 bases and J gave up 8 bases, with 12 bases separating them. CDR3 sequence (DNA): TGTGCCAGCAGCCCCAGGGGTGGCGGCTACACCTTC. Protein sequence: CASSPRGGGYTF.

The J gene is TRBJ2-2, the V gene TRBV23-1; 16 bases map to TRBD2. TRBV23-1 is recorded as an ORF, its role being uncertain. V trimming: 0 bases; J trimming: 5 bases; junction bases outside the gene matches: 15. The CDR3 has 22 amino acids. The CDR3 protein is CASSQSRAPGTSGRARTGELFF. The CDR3 nucleotides are TGCGCCAGCAGTCAATCTCGGGCCCCCGGGACTAGCGGGAGGGCCCGGACCGGGGAGCTGTTTTTT.

This rearrangement joins TRBV24-1 to TRBJ1-5; D possibly corresponds to TRBD1 (6 bases). This CDR3 is 16 amino acids long. Germline V gene data show CDR1 as KGHDR and CDR2 as SFDVKD. V lost 6 bases to trimming and J lost 7 bases, with 21 bases between them. CDR3 coding DNA: TGTGCCACCAGTCAGAACTGGGGGCAGGGTCCCCAGCCCCAGCATTTT. Translated, it gives CATSQNWGQGPQPQHF.